Listed below are T cell receptor beta chains from one sample, sequenced in a study of cytomegalovirus exposure and HLA in healthy donors. Sequencing was performed with immunoSEQ multiplex PCR; in TCRdb, only in-frame clones are kept and a portion is missing. The sample records 99,000 or so clones, over 70% being singletons. Sequenced material: PBMCs. These receptor sequences come from a woman aged 40-49 years in good health and CMV-seropositive. Each CDR3 is given with its conserved first and last residue. A D gene is named only where the DNA matches it firmly. The size of a clone is reported for some rows only, either as once, few or many, or as a class for expanded clones.

abundance	v_gene	d_gene	j_gene	CDR3aa	CDR3nt
NA	TRBV28	TRBD1	TRBJ2-6	CASSFRPGQIYSGANVLTF	TGTGCCAGCAGTTTTCGTCCGGGACAGATATACTCTGGGGCCAACGTCCTGACTTTC
NA	TRBV4-1	NA	TRBJ2-7	CASSQERRTKSYF	TGCGCCAGCAGCCAAGAAAGGAGGACGAAGAGCTACTTC
once	TRBV5-1	NA	TRBJ2-7	CASRLLGGPSSYEQYF	TGCGCCAGCAGACTTCTTGGAGGACCTAGCTCCTACGAGCAGTACTTC
few	TRBV13	TRBD1	TRBJ1-4	CASSFGQGGEKLFF	TGTGCCAGCAGCTTTGGACAGGGTGGGGAAAAACTGTTTTTT
NA	TRBV7-9	TRBD2	TRBJ2-1	CASSLGLAGGMGIYNEQFF	TGTGCCAGCAGCTTAGGACTAGCGGGAGGGATGGGGATTTACAATGAGCAGTTCTTC
once	TRBV12-2	NA	TRBJ2-3	CASRFRDNVTDTQYF	TGTGCAAGTCGCTTCAGGGACAACGTCACAGATACGCAGTATTTT
NA	TRBV2	NA	TRBJ1-5	CASRDSGDPQPQHF	TGTGCCAGCAGGGACTCAGGGGACCCTCAGCCCCAGCATTTT
NA	TRBV14	TRBD1	TRBJ2-1	CASSRVGTVYNEQFF	TGTGCCAGCAGCCGAGTCGGGACAGTTTACAATGAGCAGTTCTTC
NA	TRBV7-2	NA	TRBJ2-7	CASSRLSTGYEQYF	TGTGCCAGCAGCCGTCTATCGACGGGGTACGAGCAGTACTTC
few	TRBV5-6	NA	TRBJ2-2	CASSLELARTGELFF	TGTGCCAGCAGCTTGGAGCTAGCCCGCACCGGGGAGCTGTTTTTT
NA	TRBV21-1	NA	TRBJ1-5	CASSKGLEVHLSNQPQHF	TGTGCCAGCAGCAAAGGGCTAGAGGTTCATCTTAGCAATCAGCCCCAGCATTTT
once	TRBV27	TRBD2	TRBJ2-7	CASTGLAGGSSYEQYF	TGTGCCAGCACTGGTCTAGCGGGGGGGAGTTCCTACGAGCAGTACTTC
NA	TRBV19	NA	TRBJ1-1	CASNNMNTEAFF	TGTGCCAGTAATAACATGAACACTGAAGCTTTCTTT
NA	TRBV6-5	TRBD1	TRBJ2-7	CASSNRGPYEQYF	TGTGCCAGCAGTAACAGGGGACCCTACGAGCAGTACTTC
NA	TRBV11-2	NA	TRBJ2-2	CASSLRDSGLGELFF	TGTGCCAGCAGCCTCAGAGACTCCGGCCTCGGGGAGCTGTTTTTT
NA	TRBV29-1	TRBD1	TRBJ2-1	CSVFTGDAYNEQFF	TGCAGCGTTTTCACAGGGGACGCCTACAATGAGCAGTTCTTC
NA	TRBV7-8	NA	TRBJ2-7	CASSLDSSSYEQYF	TGTGCCAGCAGCTTAGACAGCAGCTCCTACGAGCAGTACTTC
NA	TRBV7-2	TRBD1	TRBJ2-1	CASSLQPGTGTYYNEQFF	TGTGCCAGCAGCCTCCAGCCCGGGACAGGCACTTACTACAATGAGCAGTTCTTC
NA	TRBV4-1	NA	TRBJ1-4	CASRPGRGINEKLFF	TGCGCCAGCAGGCCCGGTCGGGGGATTAATGAAAAACTGTTTTTT
NA	TRBV7-2	NA	TRBJ2-2	CASSLASGNTGELFF	TGTGCCAGCAGCTTAGCTTCCGGGAACACCGGGGAGCTGTTTTTT
NA	TRBV11-2	TRBD1	TRBJ1-5	CASSPGTGNQPQHF	TGTGCCAGCAGCCCAGGGACAGGGAATCAGCCCCAGCATTTT
NA	TRBV4-1	TRBD1	TRBJ1-3	CASSQFHRGRNTIYF	TGCGCCAGCAGTCAATTCCACAGGGGTAGAAACACCATATATTTT
NA	TRBV5-6	TRBD2	TRBJ2-7	CASSALGEGYEQYF	TGTGCCAGCAGCGCCTTGGGGGAGGGGTACGAGCAGTACTTC
NA	TRBV5-1	TRBD2	TRBJ2-3	CASTPGGRTDTQYF	TGCGCCAGCACCCCCGGCGGGAGGACGGATACGCAGTATTTT
NA	TRBV11-3	NA	TRBJ2-1	CASSRRVGNEQFF	TGTGCCAGCAGCCGTCGGGTTGGCAATGAGCAGTTCTTC
NA	TRBV11-3	NA	TRBJ2-2	CASSLESANTGELFF	TGTGCCAGCAGCTTAGAGTCCGCGAACACCGGGGAGCTGTTTTTT
once	TRBV6-5	NA	TRBJ1-1	CASSYSLQGPNTEAFF	TGTGCCAGCAGTTACTCGCTCCAGGGGCCGAACACTGAAGCTTTCTTT
NA	TRBV12-5	NA	TRBJ2-7	CASGEWGAQYF	TGTGCTAGTGGCGAGTGGGGAGCGCAGTACTTC
NA	TRBV2	TRBD2	TRBJ2-1	CASSELAGIYNEQFF	TGTGCCAGCAGTGAACTAGCGGGGATCTACAATGAGCAGTTCTTC
once	TRBV27	NA	TRBJ2-3	CASRTPTGRTDTQYF	TGTGCCAGCAGGACACCGACAGGCCGCACAGATACGCAGTATTTT
NA	TRBV6-1	NA	TRBJ2-5	CASSDWRNQETQYF	TGTGCCAGCAGTGACTGGCGGAACCAAGAGACCCAGTACTTC
NA	TRBV28	NA	TRBJ1-3	CASSLRWATGNTIYF	TGTGCCAGCAGTTTAAGGTGGGCTACTGGAAACACCATATATTTT
few	TRBV7-3	TRBD2	TRBJ2-3	CASSQYGVAGDAQYF	TGTGCCAGCAGCCAATATGGGGTAGCGGGGGATGCGCAGTATTTT
NA	TRBV21-1	NA	TRBJ1-5	CASSKEEATGNQPQHF	TGTGCCAGCAGCAAAGAGGAAGCGACAGGGAATCAGCCCCAGCATTTT
NA	TRBV9	NA	TRBJ1-2	CASSVGVGSDGYTF	TGTGCCAGCAGCGTCGGGGTTGGTTCGGATGGCTACACCTTC
NA	TRBV7-9	TRBD1	TRBJ1-5	CASSPATGGGNQPQHF	TGTGCCAGCAGCCCCGCGACAGGGGGTGGCAATCAGCCCCAGCATTTT
NA	TRBV6-6	TRBD2	TRBJ2-1	CASSLTGTSLDEQFF	TGTGCCAGCAGCTTGACCGGGACTAGTCTCGATGAGCAGTTCTTC
NA	TRBV19	TRBD1	TRBJ1-4	CASNPTGALNEKLFF	TGTGCCAGTAACCCGACAGGGGCCCTTAATGAAAAACTGTTTTTT
NA	TRBV6-1	NA	TRBJ1-1	CASSDPGRSEAFF	TGTGCCAGCAGTGACCCAGGGCGGTCTGAAGCTTTCTTT
NA	TRBV5-1	NA	TRBJ1-1	CASSLGLSEAFF	TGCGCCAGCAGCTTGGGACTGTCCGAAGCTTTCTTT
once	TRBV27	TRBD2	TRBJ2-1	CASSLLLAGGPSDEQFF	TGTGCCAGCAGTTTATTACTAGCGGGAGGGCCCTCTGATGAGCAGTTCTTC